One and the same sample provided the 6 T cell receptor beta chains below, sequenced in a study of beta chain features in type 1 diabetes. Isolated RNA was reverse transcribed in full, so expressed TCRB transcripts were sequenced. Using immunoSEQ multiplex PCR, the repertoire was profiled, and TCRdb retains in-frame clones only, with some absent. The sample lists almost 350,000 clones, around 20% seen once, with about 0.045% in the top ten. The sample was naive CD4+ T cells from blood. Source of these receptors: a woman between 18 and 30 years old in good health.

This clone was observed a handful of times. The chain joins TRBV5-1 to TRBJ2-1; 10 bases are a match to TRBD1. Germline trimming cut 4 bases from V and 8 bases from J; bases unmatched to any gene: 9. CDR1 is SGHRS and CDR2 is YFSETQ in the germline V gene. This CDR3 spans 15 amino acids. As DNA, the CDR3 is TGCGCCAGCAGCCCGATGACAGGGGGCGCTGATGAGCAGTTCTTC. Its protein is CASSPMTGGADEQFF.

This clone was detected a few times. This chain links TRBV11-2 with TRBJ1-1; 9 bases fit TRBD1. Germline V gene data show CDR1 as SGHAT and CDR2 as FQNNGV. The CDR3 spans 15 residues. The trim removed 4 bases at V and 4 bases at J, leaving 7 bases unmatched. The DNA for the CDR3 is TGTGCCAGCAGCTCGCTTGGACAGGGGTTCACTGAAGCTTTCTTT. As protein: CASSSLGQGFTEAFF. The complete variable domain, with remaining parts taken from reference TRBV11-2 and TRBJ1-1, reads EAGVAQSPRYKIIEKRQSVAFWCNPISGHATLYWYQQILGQGPKLLIQFQNNGVVDDSQLPKDRFSAERLKGVDSTLKIQPAKLEDSAVYLCASSSLGQGFTEAFFGQGTRLTVV.

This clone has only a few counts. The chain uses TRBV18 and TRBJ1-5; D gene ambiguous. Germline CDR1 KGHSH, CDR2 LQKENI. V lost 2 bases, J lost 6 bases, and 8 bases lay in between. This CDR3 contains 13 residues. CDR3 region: CASSPAGFQPQHF. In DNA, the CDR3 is TGTGCCAGCTCACCAGCAGGTTTTCAGCCCCAGCATTTT.

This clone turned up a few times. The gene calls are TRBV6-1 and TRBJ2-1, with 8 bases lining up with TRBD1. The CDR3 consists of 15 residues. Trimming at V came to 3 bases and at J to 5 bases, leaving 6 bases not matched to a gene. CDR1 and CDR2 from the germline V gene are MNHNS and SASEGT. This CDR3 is CASSDSGQVHNEQFF. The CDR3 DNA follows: TGTGCCAGCAGTGACTCGGGACAGGTCCACAATGAGCAGTTCTTC.

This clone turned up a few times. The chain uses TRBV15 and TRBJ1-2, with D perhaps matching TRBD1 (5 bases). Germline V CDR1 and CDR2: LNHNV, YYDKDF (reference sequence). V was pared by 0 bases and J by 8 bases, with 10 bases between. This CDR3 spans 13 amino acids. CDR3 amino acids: CATSRDYQGGYTF. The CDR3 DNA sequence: TGTGCCACCAGCAGAGATTATCAGGGAGGCTACACCTTC. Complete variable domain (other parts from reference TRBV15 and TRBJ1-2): DAMVIQNPRYQVTQFGKPVTLSCSQTLNHNVMYWYQQKSSQAPKLLFHYYDKDFNNEADTPDNFQSRRPNTSFCFLDIRSPGLGDTAMYLCATSRDYQGGYTFGSGTRLTVV.

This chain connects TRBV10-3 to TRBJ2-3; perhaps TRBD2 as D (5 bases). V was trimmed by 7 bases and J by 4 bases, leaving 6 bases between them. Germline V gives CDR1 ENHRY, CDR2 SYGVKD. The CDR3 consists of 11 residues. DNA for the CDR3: TGTGCCATCATGGACTCAGATACGCAGTATTTT. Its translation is CAIMDSDTQYF.